The rows below give T cell receptor beta chains drawn from one sample of a study of T-cell memory formation after mild COVID-19. A single record per CDR3 protein comes from TCRdb applying MiXCR to the 5' RACE reads. Among hundreds of thousands of distinct CDR3 sequences listed, under 20% were seen once. Sequenced material: PBMCs or a T cell subset sorted from them (not recorded which). The origin of the receptors is an adult woman who had mild COVID-19 (a few samples of this study predate the infection). Cell type and time point are not known. Both conserved end residues are part of each CDR3. Each record gives: J gene, D gene, clone size, V gene, CDR3 DNA, CDR3 protein. D genes are given only for firm matches. Expanded clones are given a class, and other clones once, few, many or no size at all.

j_gene: TRBJ2-2; d_gene: NA; abundance: few; v_gene: TRBV7-9; CDR3nt: TGTGCCAGCAGCCCACGGCCGGCCGGGGAGCTGTTTTTT; CDR3aa: CASSPRPAGELFF
j_gene: TRBJ2-1; d_gene: TRBD2; abundance: NA; v_gene: TRBV19; CDR3nt: TGTGCCAGTAGTTGGCGGGGGAAGAATGAGCAGTTCTTC; CDR3aa: CASSWRGKNEQFF
j_gene: TRBJ2-7; d_gene: TRBD2; abundance: NA; v_gene: TRBV7-9; CDR3nt: TGTGCCAGCAGCCGGGGGGGGGTAGACTACGAGCAGTACTTC; CDR3aa: CASSRGGVDYEQYF
j_gene: TRBJ2-4; d_gene: NA; abundance: few; v_gene: TRBV18; CDR3nt: TGTGCCAGCTCACTCGGACAGAGCCTAGCCAAAAACATTCAGTACTTC; CDR3aa: CASSLGQSLAKNIQYF
j_gene: TRBJ1-4; d_gene: NA; abundance: NA; v_gene: TRBV7-6; CDR3nt: TGTGCCAGCAGCTCAACCGGGACGGAATTTTTTTTT; CDR3aa: CASSSTGTEFFF
j_gene: TRBJ2-1; d_gene: NA; abundance: few; v_gene: TRBV6-2/TRBV6-3; CDR3nt: TGTGCCAGCAGTTACCCCAACAGAAGGCTCTACAATGAGCAGTTCTTC; CDR3aa: CASSYPNRRLYNEQFF
j_gene: TRBJ2-6; d_gene: NA; abundance: NA; v_gene: TRBV12-3/TRBV12-4; CDR3nt: TGTGCCAGCAGTTTGGCTGCGGGCCGATATCGCTCTGGGGCCAACGTCCTGACTTTC; CDR3aa: CASSLAAGRYRSGANVLTF
j_gene: TRBJ2-2; d_gene: NA; abundance: NA; v_gene: TRBV15; CDR3nt: TGTGCCACCAGCAGAGCGACTCTTTTTGACAGGGGACTAAGCACGAACACCGGGGAGCTGTTTTTT; CDR3aa: CATSRATLFDRGLSTNTGELFF
j_gene: TRBJ1-6; d_gene: TRBD1; abundance: few; v_gene: TRBV19; CDR3nt: TGTGCCAGTAGGCGGGGACAGGGAAATTCACCCCTCCACTTT; CDR3aa: CASRRGQGNSPLHF
j_gene: TRBJ2-7; d_gene: TRBD1; abundance: NA; v_gene: TRBV10-3; CDR3nt: TGTGCCATCAGTCTCGCACAGGGGCTCACCTACGAGCAGTACTTC; CDR3aa: CAISLAQGLTYEQYF
j_gene: TRBJ2-2; d_gene: TRBD1; abundance: few; v_gene: TRBV27; CDR3nt: TGTGCCAGCAGTCTGAGGGACAGGGGTACCGGGGAGCTGTTTTTT; CDR3aa: CASSLRDRGTGELFF
j_gene: TRBJ1-2; d_gene: NA; abundance: few; v_gene: TRBV5-6; CDR3nt: TGTGCCAGCAGCTTGGGACAGGCGGGTTATGGCTACACCTTC; CDR3aa: CASSLGQAGYGYTF
j_gene: TRBJ1-4; d_gene: NA; abundance: NA; v_gene: TRBV7-2; CDR3nt: TGTGCCAGCAGCTTGGGACGGCCAACTAATGAAAAACTGTTTTTT; CDR3aa: CASSLGRPTNEKLFF
j_gene: TRBJ2-7; d_gene: TRBD2; abundance: few; v_gene: TRBV4-1; CDR3nt: TGCGCCAGCAGCCAAGGAGTAGCGGGGGGCTACTCCTACGAGCAGTACTTC; CDR3aa: CASSQGVAGGYSYEQYF
j_gene: TRBJ2-1; d_gene: NA; abundance: few; v_gene: TRBV2; CDR3nt: TGTGCCAGCAGTGAAGGGCTGTTTGAGCAGTTCTTC; CDR3aa: CASSEGLFEQFF
j_gene: TRBJ1-2; d_gene: NA; abundance: NA; v_gene: TRBV29-1; CDR3nt: TGCAGCGTTGTCTTTGGGGACGGCTACACCTTC; CDR3aa: CSVVFGDGYTF
j_gene: TRBJ1-1; d_gene: NA; abundance: NA; v_gene: TRBV30; CDR3nt: TGTGCCTGGAGTAAGGGGCCCGCTAGGTCTGAAGCTTTCTTT; CDR3aa: CAWSKGPARSEAFF
j_gene: TRBJ1-6; d_gene: TRBD1; abundance: few; v_gene: TRBV16; CDR3nt: TGTGCCAGCAGCCAATTAGGGGACAGGATAAATTCACCCCTCCACTTT; CDR3aa: CASSQLGDRINSPLHF
j_gene: TRBJ1-6; d_gene: NA; abundance: NA; v_gene: TRBV9; CDR3nt: TGTGCCAGCAGCGAGGGGGTTATCTCACCCCTCCACTTT; CDR3aa: CASSEGVISPLHF
j_gene: TRBJ2-1; d_gene: TRBD2; abundance: few; v_gene: TRBV7-9; CDR3nt: TGTGCCAGCAGCAAGCTAGCGGGAGTAGAGTACAATGAGCAGTTCTTC; CDR3aa: CASSKLAGVEYNEQFF
j_gene: TRBJ2-7; d_gene: NA; abundance: few; v_gene: TRBV7-9; CDR3nt: TGTGCCAGCAGCCCCCCATCGACGGGCGAGCAGTACTTC; CDR3aa: CASSPPSTGEQYF
j_gene: TRBJ2-7; d_gene: NA; abundance: NA; v_gene: TRBV3-1; CDR3nt: TGTGCCAGCAGCCCAATGGGCACAGGGCCGAACGAGCAGTACTTC; CDR3aa: CASSPMGTGPNEQYF
j_gene: TRBJ2-1; d_gene: NA; abundance: NA; v_gene: TRBV5-1; CDR3nt: TGCGCCAGCAGCTTGGTAGGCCAGAATGAGCAGTTCTTC; CDR3aa: CASSLVGQNEQFF
j_gene: TRBJ2-7; d_gene: TRBD1; abundance: NA; v_gene: TRBV12-3/TRBV12-4; CDR3nt: TGTGCCAGCAGTCATCGGGACAGCCAAAGCCGGTACGAGCAGTACTTC; CDR3aa: CASSHRDSQSRYEQYF
j_gene: TRBJ2-7; d_gene: NA; abundance: NA; v_gene: TRBV15; CDR3nt: TGTGCCACCAGCGCCAGAACCGTTACCTACGAGCAGTACTTC; CDR3aa: CATSARTVTYEQYF
j_gene: TRBJ2-6; d_gene: TRBD1; abundance: NA; v_gene: TRBV18; CDR3nt: TGTGCCAGCTCACCCGAGACAGGGGGCTCTGGGGCCAACGTCCTGACTTTC; CDR3aa: CASSPETGGSGANVLTF
j_gene: TRBJ2-1; d_gene: NA; abundance: few; v_gene: TRBV29-1; CDR3nt: TGCAGCGTGCTCGGAGGATACAATGAGCAGTTCTTC; CDR3aa: CSVLGGYNEQFF
j_gene: TRBJ2-2; d_gene: NA; abundance: few; v_gene: TRBV11-2; CDR3nt: TGTGCCAGCGTCTCCGAGCAAGGCGGAAGGAACACCGGGGAGCTGTTTTTT; CDR3aa: CASVSEQGGRNTGELFF
j_gene: TRBJ2-5; d_gene: TRBD2; abundance: few; v_gene: TRBV9; CDR3nt: TGTGCCAGCAGCGTAGCTGGAGGTGGTAGCGGGGGTGAGACCCAGTACTTC; CDR3aa: CASSVAGGGSGGETQYF
j_gene: TRBJ2-3; d_gene: NA; abundance: few; v_gene: TRBV5-1; CDR3nt: TGCGCCAGCAGCTCAGCAGGGGATAGCACAGATACGCAGTATTTT; CDR3aa: CASSSAGDSTDTQYF
j_gene: TRBJ2-5; d_gene: TRBD2; abundance: NA; v_gene: TRBV7-6; CDR3nt: TGTGCCAGCAGCCGCAATCATCCGACTAGCGGGACCCAAGAGACCCAGTACTTC; CDR3aa: CASSRNHPTSGTQETQYF
j_gene: TRBJ2-7; d_gene: NA; abundance: NA; v_gene: TRBV7-2; CDR3nt: TGTGCCAGCAGCTTAGCGTTCGGTAACGAGCAGTACTTC; CDR3aa: CASSLAFGNEQYF
j_gene: TRBJ1-5; d_gene: TRBD1; abundance: NA; v_gene: TRBV27; CDR3nt: TGTGCCAGCAGTACGAGACAGGGATACAATCAGCCCCAGCATTTT; CDR3aa: CASSTRQGYNQPQHF
j_gene: TRBJ2-7; d_gene: NA; abundance: NA; v_gene: TRBV18; CDR3nt: TGTGCCAGCTCCCCCTCGTCTAGTCTTTACGAGCAGTACTTC; CDR3aa: CASSPSSSLYEQYF
j_gene: TRBJ1-4; d_gene: TRBD1; abundance: few; v_gene: TRBV29-1; CDR3nt: TGCAGCGTCGCTACCCTGGGGACAGGGTCTGAAAAACTGTTTTTT; CDR3aa: CSVATLGTGSEKLFF
j_gene: TRBJ1-3; d_gene: TRBD1; abundance: NA; v_gene: TRBV12-3/TRBV12-4; CDR3nt: TGTGCCAGCAGGACAGGGGGTGAAAACACCATATATTTT; CDR3aa: CASRTGGENTIYF
j_gene: TRBJ1-1; d_gene: NA; abundance: NA; v_gene: TRBV28; CDR3nt: TGTGCCAGCCCCCCAGTCGTGGGGGATAACTTGAACACTGAAGCTTTCTTT; CDR3aa: CASPPVVGDNLNTEAFF
j_gene: TRBJ2-4; d_gene: NA; abundance: NA; v_gene: TRBV5-1; CDR3nt: TGCGCCAGCCGGGACGTCGCCAAAAACATTCAGTACTTC; CDR3aa: CASRDVAKNIQYF
j_gene: TRBJ2-2; d_gene: NA; abundance: NA; v_gene: TRBV7-9; CDR3nt: TGTGCCAGCAGCTACGTGAACACCGGGGAGCTGTTTTTT; CDR3aa: CASSYVNTGELFF
j_gene: TRBJ2-3; d_gene: TRBD2; abundance: NA; v_gene: TRBV27; CDR3nt: TGTGCCAGCAGCACACTAGCGGGAGCAGATACGCAGTATTTT; CDR3aa: CASSTLAGADTQYF
j_gene: TRBJ1-1; d_gene: NA; abundance: NA; v_gene: TRBV29-1; CDR3nt: TGCAGCGTTAACACGAACACTGAAGCTTTCTTT; CDR3aa: CSVNTNTEAFF
j_gene: TRBJ1-2; d_gene: TRBD1; abundance: NA; v_gene: TRBV12-3/TRBV12-4; CDR3nt: TGTGCCAGCAGTTTAATTGGCCTGACAGGGGGTGAGGGCTACACCTTC; CDR3aa: CASSLIGLTGGEGYTF
j_gene: TRBJ2-2; d_gene: NA; abundance: few; v_gene: TRBV7-3; CDR3nt: TGTGCCAGCAGCTTAGTGCAGACCGGGGAGCTGTTTTTT; CDR3aa: CASSLVQTGELFF
j_gene: TRBJ2-5; d_gene: TRBD2; abundance: NA; v_gene: TRBV2; CDR3nt: TGTGCCAGCAGTGTCGGAGCGGGGCGAGAGACCCAGTACTTC; CDR3aa: CASSVGAGRETQYF
j_gene: TRBJ2-1; d_gene: NA; abundance: NA; v_gene: TRBV13; CDR3nt: TGTGCCAGCAGCGTAAATCGTGAGGGTGAGCAGTTCTTC; CDR3aa: CASSVNREGEQFF
j_gene: TRBJ2-7; d_gene: TRBD2; abundance: few; v_gene: TRBV6-5; CDR3nt: TGTGCCAGCACTCAAACGTGGGATAGCGGGAGGTTCACCTACGAGCAGTACTTC; CDR3aa: CASTQTWDSGRFTYEQYF
j_gene: TRBJ1-1; d_gene: NA; abundance: NA; v_gene: TRBV27; CDR3nt: TGTGCCAGCAGTTTACAGGGAAGGACTGAAGCTTTCTTT; CDR3aa: CASSLQGRTEAFF
j_gene: TRBJ2-1; d_gene: NA; abundance: NA; v_gene: TRBV7-9; CDR3nt: TGTGCCAGCAGCCCCGAGACTCGTTACAATGAGCAGTTCTTC; CDR3aa: CASSPETRYNEQFF